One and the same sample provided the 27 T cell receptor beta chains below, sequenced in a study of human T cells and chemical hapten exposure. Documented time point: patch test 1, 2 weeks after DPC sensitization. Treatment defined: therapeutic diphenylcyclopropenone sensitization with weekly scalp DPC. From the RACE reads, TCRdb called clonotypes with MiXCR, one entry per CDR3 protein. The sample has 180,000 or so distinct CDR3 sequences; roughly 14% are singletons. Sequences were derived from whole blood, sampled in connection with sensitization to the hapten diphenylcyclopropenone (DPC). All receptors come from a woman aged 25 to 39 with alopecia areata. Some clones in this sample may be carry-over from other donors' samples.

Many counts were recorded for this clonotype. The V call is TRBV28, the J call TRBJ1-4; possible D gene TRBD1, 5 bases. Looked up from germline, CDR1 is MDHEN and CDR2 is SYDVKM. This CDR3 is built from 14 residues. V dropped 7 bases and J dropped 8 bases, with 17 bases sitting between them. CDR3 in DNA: TGTGCCAGCAATTCGGGACGTGGAGGGGAAAAACTGTTTTTT. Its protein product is CASNSGRGGEKLFF.

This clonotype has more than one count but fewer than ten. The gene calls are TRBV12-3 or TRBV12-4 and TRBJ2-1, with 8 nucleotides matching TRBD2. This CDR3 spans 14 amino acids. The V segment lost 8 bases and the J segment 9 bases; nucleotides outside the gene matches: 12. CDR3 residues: CASRGGRLDPEQFF. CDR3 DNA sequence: TGTGCCAGCCGGGGGGGCCGTTTAGACCCTGAGCAGTTCTTC.

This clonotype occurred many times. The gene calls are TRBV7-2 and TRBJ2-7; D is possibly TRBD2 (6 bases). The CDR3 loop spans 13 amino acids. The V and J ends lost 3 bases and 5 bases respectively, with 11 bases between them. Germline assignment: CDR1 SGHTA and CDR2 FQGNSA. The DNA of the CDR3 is TGTGCCAGCAGCTTGCTTCTAGCGCACGAGCAGTACTTC. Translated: CASSLLLAHEQYF.

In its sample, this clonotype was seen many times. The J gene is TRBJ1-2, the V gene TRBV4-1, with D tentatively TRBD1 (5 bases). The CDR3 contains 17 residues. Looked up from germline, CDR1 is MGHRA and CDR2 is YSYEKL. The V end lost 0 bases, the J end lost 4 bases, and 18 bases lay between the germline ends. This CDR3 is CASSQDDRRGSLYGYTF. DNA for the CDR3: TGCGCCAGCAGCCAAGATGATCGGCGGGGGAGCCTCTATGGCTACACCTTC.

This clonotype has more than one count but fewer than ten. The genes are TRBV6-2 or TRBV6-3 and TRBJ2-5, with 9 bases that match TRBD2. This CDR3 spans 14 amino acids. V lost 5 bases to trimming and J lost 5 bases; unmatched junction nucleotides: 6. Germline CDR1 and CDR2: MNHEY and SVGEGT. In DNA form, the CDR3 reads TGTGCCAGCAGTCCAGCGGGGGGCCGTGAGACCCAGTACTTC. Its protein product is CASSPAGGRETQYF.

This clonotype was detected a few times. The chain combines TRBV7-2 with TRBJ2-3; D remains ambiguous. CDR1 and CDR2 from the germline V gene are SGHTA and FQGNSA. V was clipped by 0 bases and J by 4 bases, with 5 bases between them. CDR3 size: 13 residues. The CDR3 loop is CASSLAGSDTQYF. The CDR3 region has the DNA TGTGCCAGCAGCTTAGCGGGGTCAGATACGCAGTATTTT.

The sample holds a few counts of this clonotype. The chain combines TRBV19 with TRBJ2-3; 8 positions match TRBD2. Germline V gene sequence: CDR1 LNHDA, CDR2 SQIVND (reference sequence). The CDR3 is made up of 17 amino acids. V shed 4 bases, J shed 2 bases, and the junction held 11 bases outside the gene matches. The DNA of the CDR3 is TGTGCCAGTAGTACATACTGGCCCGGGGGGGCCACAGATACGCAGTATTTT. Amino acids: CASSTYWPGGATDTQYF.

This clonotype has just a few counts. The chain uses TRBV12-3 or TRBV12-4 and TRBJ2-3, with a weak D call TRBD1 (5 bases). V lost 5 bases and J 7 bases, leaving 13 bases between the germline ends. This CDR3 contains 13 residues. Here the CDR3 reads CASSPKGHHTQYF. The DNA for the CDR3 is TGTGCCAGCAGTCCCAAAGGACATCATACGCAGTATTTT.

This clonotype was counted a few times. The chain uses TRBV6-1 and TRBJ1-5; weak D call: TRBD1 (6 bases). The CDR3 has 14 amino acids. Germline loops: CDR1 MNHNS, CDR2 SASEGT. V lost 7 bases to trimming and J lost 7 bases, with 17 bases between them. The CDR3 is CASTLRGWGQPQHF. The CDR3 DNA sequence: TGTGCCAGCACCCTCAGGGGCTGGGGGCAGCCCCAGCATTTT.

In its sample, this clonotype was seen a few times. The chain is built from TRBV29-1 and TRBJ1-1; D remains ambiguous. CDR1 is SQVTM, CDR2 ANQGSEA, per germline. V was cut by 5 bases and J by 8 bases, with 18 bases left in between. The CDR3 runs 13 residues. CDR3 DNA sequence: TGCAGCGTTTCCCAGACCTCCCGTGGAGAAGCTTTCTTT. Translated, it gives CSVSQTSRGEAFF.

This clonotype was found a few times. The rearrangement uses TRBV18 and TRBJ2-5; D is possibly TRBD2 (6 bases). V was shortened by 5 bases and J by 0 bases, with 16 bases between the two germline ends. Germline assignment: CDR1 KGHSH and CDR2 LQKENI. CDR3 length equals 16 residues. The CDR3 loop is CASSNALAANQETQYF. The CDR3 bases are TGTGCCAGCTCAAACGCACTAGCTGCAAACCAAGAGACCCAGTACTTC.

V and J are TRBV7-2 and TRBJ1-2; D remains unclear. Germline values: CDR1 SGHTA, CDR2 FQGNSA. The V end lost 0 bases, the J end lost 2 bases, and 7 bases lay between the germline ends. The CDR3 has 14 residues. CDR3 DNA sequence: TGTGCCAGCAGCTTAGCAGGGTTGAACTATGGCTACACCTTC. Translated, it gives CASSLAGLNYGYTF.

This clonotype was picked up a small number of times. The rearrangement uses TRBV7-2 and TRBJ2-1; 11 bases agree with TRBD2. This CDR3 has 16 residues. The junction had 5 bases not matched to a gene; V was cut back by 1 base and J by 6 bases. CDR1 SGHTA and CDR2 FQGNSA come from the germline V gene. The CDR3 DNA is TGTGCCAGCAGCTTAGTGCTAGCGGGGGGAACCAATGAGCAGTTCTTC. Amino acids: CASSLVLAGGTNEQFF.

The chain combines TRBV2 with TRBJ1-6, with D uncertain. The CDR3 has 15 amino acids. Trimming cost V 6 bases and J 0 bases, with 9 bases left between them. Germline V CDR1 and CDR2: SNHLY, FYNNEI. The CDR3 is CASRWGSSYNSPLHF. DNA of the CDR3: TGTGCCAGCAGGTGGGGTAGCTCCTATAATTCACCCCTCCACTTT.

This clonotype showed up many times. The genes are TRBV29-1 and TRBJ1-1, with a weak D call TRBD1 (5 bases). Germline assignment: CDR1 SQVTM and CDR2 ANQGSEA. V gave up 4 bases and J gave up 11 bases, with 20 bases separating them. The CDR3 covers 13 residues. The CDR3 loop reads CSVASQGWGMAFF. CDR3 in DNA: TGCAGCGTTGCCAGCCAGGGTTGGGGGATGGCTTTCTTT.

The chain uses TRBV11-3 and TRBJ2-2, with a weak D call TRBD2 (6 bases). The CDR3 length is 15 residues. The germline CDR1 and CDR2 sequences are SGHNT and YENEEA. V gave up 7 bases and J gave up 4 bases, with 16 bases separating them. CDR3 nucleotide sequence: TGTGCCAGCACCCCAACGGGACTTTCCACCGGGGAGCTGTTTTTT. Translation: CASTPTGLSTGELFF.

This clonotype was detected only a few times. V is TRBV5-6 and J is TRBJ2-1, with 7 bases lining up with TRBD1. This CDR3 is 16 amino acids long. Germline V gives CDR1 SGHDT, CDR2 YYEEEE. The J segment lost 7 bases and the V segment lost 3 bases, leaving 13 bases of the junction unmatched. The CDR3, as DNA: TGTGCCAGCAGCTCCTGGGGAAAGGCACAGGGGAATGAGCAGTTCTTC. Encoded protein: CASSSWGKAQGNEQFF.

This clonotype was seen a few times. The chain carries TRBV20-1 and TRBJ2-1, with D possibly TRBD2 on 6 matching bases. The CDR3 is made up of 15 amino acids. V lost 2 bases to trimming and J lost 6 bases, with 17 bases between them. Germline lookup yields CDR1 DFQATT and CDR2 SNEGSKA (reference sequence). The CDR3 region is CSARPTRGGINEQFF. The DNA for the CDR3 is TGCAGTGCTAGACCCACGCGGGGCGGGATCAATGAGCAGTTCTTC.

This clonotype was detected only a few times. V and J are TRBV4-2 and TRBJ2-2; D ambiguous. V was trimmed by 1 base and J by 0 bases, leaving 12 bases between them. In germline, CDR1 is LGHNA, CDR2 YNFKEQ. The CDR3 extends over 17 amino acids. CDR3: CASSQGLGGANTGELFF. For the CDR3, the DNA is TGTGCCAGCAGCCAAGGCTTGGGCGGAGCGAACACCGGGGAGCTGTTTTTT.

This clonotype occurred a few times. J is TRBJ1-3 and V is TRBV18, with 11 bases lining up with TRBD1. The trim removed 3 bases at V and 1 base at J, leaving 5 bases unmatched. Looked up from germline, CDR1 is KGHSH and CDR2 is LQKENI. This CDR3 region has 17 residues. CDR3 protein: CASSPLGQGASGNTIYF. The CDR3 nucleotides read TGTGCCAGCTCACCCCTTGGACAGGGGGCATCTGGAAACACCATATATTTT. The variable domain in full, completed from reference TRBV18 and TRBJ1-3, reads NAGVMQNPRHLVRRRGQEARLRCSPMKGHSHVYWYRQLPEEGLKFMVYLQKENIIDESGMPKERFSAEFPKEGPSILRIQQVVRGDSAAYFCASSPLGQGASGNTIYFGEGSWLTVV.

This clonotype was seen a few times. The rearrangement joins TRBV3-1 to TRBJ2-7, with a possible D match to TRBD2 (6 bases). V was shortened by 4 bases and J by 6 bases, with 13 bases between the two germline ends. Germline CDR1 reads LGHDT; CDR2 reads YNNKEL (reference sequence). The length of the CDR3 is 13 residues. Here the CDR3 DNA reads TGTGCCAGCAGCCCTTATCGGGGGAGCGAGCAGTACTTC. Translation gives CASSPYRGSEQYF.

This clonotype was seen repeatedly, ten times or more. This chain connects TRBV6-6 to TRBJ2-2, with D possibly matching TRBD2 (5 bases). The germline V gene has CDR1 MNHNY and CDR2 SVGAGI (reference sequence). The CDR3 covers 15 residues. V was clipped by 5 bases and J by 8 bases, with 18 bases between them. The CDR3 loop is CASSESLDWSGELFF. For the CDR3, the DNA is TGTGCCAGCAGTGAATCCTTGGACTGGTCAGGGGAGCTGTTTTTT.

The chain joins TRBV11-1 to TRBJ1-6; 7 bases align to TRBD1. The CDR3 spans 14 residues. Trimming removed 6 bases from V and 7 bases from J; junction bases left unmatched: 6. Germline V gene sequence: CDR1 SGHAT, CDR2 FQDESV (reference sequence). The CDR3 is CASRSTGTNSPLHF. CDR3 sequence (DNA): TGTGCCAGCAGGTCGACAGGGACCAATTCACCCCTCCACTTT.

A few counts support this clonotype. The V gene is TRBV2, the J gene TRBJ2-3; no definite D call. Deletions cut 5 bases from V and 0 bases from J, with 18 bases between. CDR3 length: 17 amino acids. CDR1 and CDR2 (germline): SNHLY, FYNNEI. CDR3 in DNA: TGTGCCAGCAGTCCATCCACTCAGAGCGTAAGCACAGATACGCAGTATTTT. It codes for CASSPSTQSVSTDTQYF.

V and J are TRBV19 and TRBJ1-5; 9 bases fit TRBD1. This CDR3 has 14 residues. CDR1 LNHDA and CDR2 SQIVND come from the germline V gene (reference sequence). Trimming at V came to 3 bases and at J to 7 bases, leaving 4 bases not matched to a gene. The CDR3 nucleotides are TGTGCCAGTAGTATTGACAGGGGGGGACAGCCCCAGCATTTT. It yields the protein CASSIDRGGQPQHF.

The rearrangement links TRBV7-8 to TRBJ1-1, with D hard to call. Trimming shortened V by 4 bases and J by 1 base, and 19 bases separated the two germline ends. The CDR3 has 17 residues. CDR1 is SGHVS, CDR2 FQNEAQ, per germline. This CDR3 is CASSSQRRIITNTEAFF. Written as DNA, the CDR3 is TGTGCCAGCAGCTCCCAGCGGAGGATTATCACGAACACTGAAGCTTTCTTT.

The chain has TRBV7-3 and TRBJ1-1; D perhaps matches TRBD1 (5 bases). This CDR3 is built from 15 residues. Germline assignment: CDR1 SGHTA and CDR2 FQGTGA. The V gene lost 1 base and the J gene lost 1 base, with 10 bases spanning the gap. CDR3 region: CASSLKPGTNTEAFF. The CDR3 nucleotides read TGTGCCAGCAGCTTAAAACCAGGGACGAACACTGAAGCTTTCTTT.